This T cell receptor (beta chain) was documented in a study of T cell responses to AZD1222 COVID-19 vaccine. Assay: immunoSEQ multiplex PCR; the TCRdb copy retains only in-frame clones and omits some. The table shows 150,000 to 200,000 clones, with around 92% occurring only once. The CDR3 has 14 residues. CDR1 SGHTA and CDR2 FQGTGA come from the germline V gene. V lost 5 bases and J 6 bases, leaving 13 bases between the germline ends. In the case of this clone: Its antigen is still unknown.

Study-wide results and caveats: Among those given AZD1222, only six were seropositive at baseline. Compared with day 0, the breadth and depth of the Spike-specific TCR repertoire rose significantly after two doses of AZD1222.

The rearrangement joins TRBV7-3 to TRBJ2-2; maybe TRBD1 (6 bases). The sequence came from an adult in good health. The specimen comprised peripheral blood, sampled on day 0 of AZD1222 vaccination. Here the CDR3 DNA reads TGTGCCAGCAGCCCACAGGGAATAGCCGGGGAGCTGTTTTTT. Translating gives CASSPQGIAGELFF.